A selection of T cell receptor beta chains follows, all from one sample in a study of shared clonotypes between healthy human individuals. Sequenced by immunoSEQ multiplex PCR; TCRdb stores in-frame clones only, minus some. The table lists about 480,000 clones, 75% to 80% of them singletons. Sequenced material: PBMCs. The source is a woman aged 35 to 49 in good health. Some clones in this sample may be carry-over from other donors' samples. Both conserved end residues are part of each CDR3. D genes are given only for firm matches. Some rows have no size entry. The others give once, few or many, or a class for an expanded clone.

d_call cdr3_length j_call clone_size v_call cdr3_aa cdr3_nt
NA 13 TRBJ2-3 NA TRBV6-5 CASSYRDTDTQYF TGTGCCAGCAGTTACCGGGACACAGATACGCAGTATTTT
NA 12 TRBJ2-1 NA TRBV10-2 CASSARFPDEFF TGCGCCAGCAGTGCTCGGTTTCCTGACGAGTTCTTC
NA 14 TRBJ1-1 NA TRBV5-1 CASSLLAQNTEAFF TGCGCCAGCAGCTTGTTGGCGCAGAACACTGAAGCTTTCTTT
NA 15 TRBJ2-3 NA TRBV18 CASSPPVSSTDTQYF TGTGCCAGCTCACCACCCGTCAGTAGCACAGATACGCAGTATTTT
NA 14 TRBJ2-5 NA TRBV5-5 CASSLAGTEETQYF TGTGCCAGCAGCTTGGCTGGGACGGAAGAGACCCAGTACTTC
NA 14 TRBJ2-3 NA TRBV7-3 CASSAGLVADTQYF TGTGCCAGCAGCGCGGGGCTAGTGGCAGATACGCAGTATTTT
NA 14 TRBJ1-4 NA TRBV7-9 CASSLGTSGGKLFF TGTGCCAGCAGCTTAGGGACAAGTGGAGGAAAACTGTTTTTT
NA 15 TRBJ1-6 NA TRBV27 CASSFWGAVDSPLHF TGTGCCAGCAGTTTTTGGGGCGCGGTGGATTCACCCCTCCACTTT
TRBD2 17 TRBJ2-1 NA TRBV5-6 CASSPVAGGQTYNEQFF TGTGCCAGCAGCCCCGTTGCGGGAGGGCAAACCTACAATGAGCAGTTCTTC
NA 12 TRBJ2-3 few TRBV15 CATSRDTDTQYF TGTGCCACCAGCAGAGACACAGATACGCAGTATTTT
TRBD2 16 TRBJ2-7 NA TRBV18 CASSPWREREHSEQYF TGTGCCAGCTCACCCTGGCGGGAGCGGGAGCACAGCGAGCAGTACTTC
NA 11 TRBJ1-1 NA TRBV20-1 CSAQVNTEAFF TGCAGTGCTCAAGTGAACACTGAAGCTTTCTTT
NA 16 TRBJ2-7 NA TRBV4-2 CASSRTPGTESYEQYF TGTGCCAGCAGCCGTACCCCCGGGACGGAGTCCTACGAGCAGTACTTC
NA 15 TRBJ1-4 NA TRBV18 CASSPSSATNEKLFF TGTGCCAGCTCACCAAGTTCAGCAACTAATGAAAAACTGTTTTTT
NA 14 TRBJ2-6 NA TRBV9 CASSVNAGANVLTF TGTGCCAGCAGCGTCAATGCTGGGGCCAACGTCCTGACTTTC
TRBD1 16 TRBJ2-3 NA TRBV28 CASSFRDRGSTDTQYF TGTGCCAGCAGTTTCAGGGACAGGGGAAGCACAGATACGCAGTATTTT
TRBD1 15 TRBJ1-5 NA TRBV6-1 CASSLDRGSNQPQHF TGTGCCAGCAGTTTAGACAGGGGAAGCAATCAGCCCCAGCATTTT
TRBD1 14 TRBJ2-7 once TRBV9 CASSVSQGGPEQYF TGTGCCAGCAGCGTCTCACAGGGGGGCCCCGAGCAGTACTTC
NA 16 TRBJ2-3 once TRBV13 CASSLSRTILTDTQYF TGTGCCAGCAGCTTAAGTAGGACCATCCTCACAGATACGCAGTATTTT
TRBD2 14 TRBJ2-1 NA TRBV2 CASTLGTSGGFRFF TGTGCCAGCACCCTTGGGACTAGCGGGGGCTTTCGGTTCTTC
TRBD1 13 TRBJ2-7 NA TRBV2 CASGTGGPYEQYF TGTGCCAGCGGGACAGGGGGCCCCTACGAGCAGTACTTC
NA 14 TRBJ2-1 NA TRBV29-1 CSVGPSGGYNEQFF TGCAGCGTTGGCCCCAGCGGAGGGTACAATGAGCAGTTCTTC
NA 14 TRBJ2-4 few TRBV2 CASNSGIAKNIQYF TGTGCCAGCAATTCAGGGATAGCCAAAAACATTCAGTACTTC